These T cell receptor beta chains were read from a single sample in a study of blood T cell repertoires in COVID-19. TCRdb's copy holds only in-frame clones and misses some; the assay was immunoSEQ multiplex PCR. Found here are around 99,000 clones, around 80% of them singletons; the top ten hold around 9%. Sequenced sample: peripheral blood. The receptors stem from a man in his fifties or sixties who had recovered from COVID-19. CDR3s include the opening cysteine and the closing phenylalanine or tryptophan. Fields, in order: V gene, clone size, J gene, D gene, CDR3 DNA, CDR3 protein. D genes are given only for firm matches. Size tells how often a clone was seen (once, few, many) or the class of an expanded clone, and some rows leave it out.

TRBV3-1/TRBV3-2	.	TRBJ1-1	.	TGTGCCAGCAGCCCACGGGACACTGACACTGAAGCTTTCTTT	CASSPRDTDTEAFF
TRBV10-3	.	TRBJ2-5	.	TGTGCCATCAAAGGAGGCGGGGCCCTGGAGACCCAGTACTTC	CAIKGGGALETQYF
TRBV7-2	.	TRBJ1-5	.	TGTGCCAGCAGCTTAGTCGGGGATCAGCCCCAGCATTTT	CASSLVGDQPQHF
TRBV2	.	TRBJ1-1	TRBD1	TGTGCCAGCATCAGGACAGGGAGGAACACTGAAGCTTTCTTT	CASIRTGRNTEAFF
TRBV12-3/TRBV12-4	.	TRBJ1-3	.	TGTGCCAGCAGCCCCCAATTAAACACCATATATTTT	CASSPQLNTIYF
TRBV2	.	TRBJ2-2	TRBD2	TGTGCCAGCAGTGATGGACTAGCGGGGGCCCCTACCCAAGCGAACACCGGGGAGCTGTTTTTT	CASSDGLAGAPTQANTGELFF
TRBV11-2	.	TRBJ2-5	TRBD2	TGTGCCAGCAGCTTAGGTGGGGGGGGAGAGACCCAGTACTTC	CASSLGGGGETQYF
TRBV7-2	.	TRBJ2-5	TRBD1	TGTGCCAGCAGCCCACAAGACAGGGGAGAGACCCAGTACTTC	CASSPQDRGETQYF
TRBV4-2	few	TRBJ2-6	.	TGTGCCAGCAGCCAAGGGAGTAGCTCTGGGGCCAACGTCCTGACTTTC	CASSQGSSSGANVLTF
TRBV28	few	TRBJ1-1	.	TGTGCCAGCAGTTTACTCGGAGTGAACACTGAAGCTTTCTTT	CASSLLGVNTEAFF
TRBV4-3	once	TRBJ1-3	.	TGCGCCAGCAGCCAAAATTACGACAGGACCCACTTAGACTCTGGAAACACCATATATTTT	CASSQNYDRTHLDSGNTIYF
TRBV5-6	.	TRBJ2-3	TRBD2	TGTGCCAGCAGCCCTAGCGGGAGGGGATCAGATACGCAGTATTTT	CASSPSGRGSDTQYF
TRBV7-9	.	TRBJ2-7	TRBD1	TGTGCCAGCAGCTTTAAGGGACAGGGGGACTACGAGCAGTACTTC	CASSFKGQGDYEQYF
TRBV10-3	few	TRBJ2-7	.	TGTGCCATCAGTGAGTCAGGGGCCTACGAGCAGTACTTC	CAISESGAYEQYF
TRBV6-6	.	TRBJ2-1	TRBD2	TGTGCCAGCCAGAGACTAGCGGGGCACAATGAGCAGTTCTTC	CASQRLAGHNEQFF
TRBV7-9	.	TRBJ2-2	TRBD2	TGTGCCAGCAGCAAGCCGGGACTAGCAGCAACCGGGGAGCTGTTTTTT	CASSKPGLAATGELFF
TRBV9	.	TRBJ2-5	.	TGTGCCAGCAGCGTAGGGGCTGGGCCAGGGGAGACCCAGTACTTC	CASSVGAGPGETQYF
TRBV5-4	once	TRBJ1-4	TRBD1	TGTGCCAGCAGCTTCCTGCCAGGGACAGCTAATGAAAAACTGTTTTTT	CASSFLPGTANEKLFF
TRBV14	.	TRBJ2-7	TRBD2	TGTGCCAGCAGCCAAGATCCAGCGGGGTTGGGGGAGCAGTACTTC	CASSQDPAGLGEQYF
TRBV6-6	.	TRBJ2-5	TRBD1	TGTGCCAGCAAAGTCAGGGGGGAGACCCAGTACTTC	CASKVRGETQYF
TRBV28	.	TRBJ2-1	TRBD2	TGTGCCAGCAGTTTAGGGTTCGGACTTTACCCCACTAGCGGGTACAATGAGCAGTTCTTC	CASSLGFGLYPTSGYNEQFF
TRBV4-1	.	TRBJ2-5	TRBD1	TGCGCCAGCAGCCAGGGGGGGACAGGGCGGGAGACCCAGTACTTC	CASSQGGTGRETQYF
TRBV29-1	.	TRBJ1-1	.	TGCAGCGTTGAAATTTTTGGTGCAGGGATTAGATCTGAAGCTTTCTTT	CSVEIFGAGIRSEAFF
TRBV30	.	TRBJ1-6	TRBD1	TGTGCCTGGAGCGCACCGACAGGGGGTAATTCACCCCTCCACTTT	CAWSAPTGGNSPLHF